The present T cell receptor beta chain was sequenced within a study of T cells in Graves' hyperthyroidism and ophthalmopathy. About the study: Peripheral blood was obtained at initial diagnosis, preceding any treatment. Study results and caveats: Stable hyperthyroidism and ophthalmopathy were separated using 13 V-J signatures.

The cohort's ophthalmopathy patients, a group with duration under 3 months, had a Clinical Activity Score of at least 3 and a NOSPECS grade of at least 4. This CDR3 has 15 residues. Germline V gene lookup returns CDR1 DFQATT and CDR2 SNEGSKA (reference sequence). J lost 3 bases, V lost 7 bases, and 10 bases had no gene match. As concerns this clonotype: Its antigen is currently unknown.

Amplification targeted TCR beta CDR3 regions from RNA transcripts. HTBI primers were the set used in a first-round RT-PCR of the TCR CDR3. A single record per CDR3 protein comes from TCRdb applying MiXCR to the multiplex PCR reads. This table holds a few hundred thousand distinct CDR3 sequences, roughly 22% found once. The V gene is TRBV20-1, the J gene TRBJ2-5, with 11 bases identical to TRBD2. The specimen was blood. The clonotype comes from a man aged 25 to 45 with Graves' ophthalmopathy. In nucleotides, the CDR3 is TGCAGTGTTCTTCCGACTAGCGGGGCCGAAGAGACCCAGTACTTC. Its protein product is CSVLPTSGAEETQYF.